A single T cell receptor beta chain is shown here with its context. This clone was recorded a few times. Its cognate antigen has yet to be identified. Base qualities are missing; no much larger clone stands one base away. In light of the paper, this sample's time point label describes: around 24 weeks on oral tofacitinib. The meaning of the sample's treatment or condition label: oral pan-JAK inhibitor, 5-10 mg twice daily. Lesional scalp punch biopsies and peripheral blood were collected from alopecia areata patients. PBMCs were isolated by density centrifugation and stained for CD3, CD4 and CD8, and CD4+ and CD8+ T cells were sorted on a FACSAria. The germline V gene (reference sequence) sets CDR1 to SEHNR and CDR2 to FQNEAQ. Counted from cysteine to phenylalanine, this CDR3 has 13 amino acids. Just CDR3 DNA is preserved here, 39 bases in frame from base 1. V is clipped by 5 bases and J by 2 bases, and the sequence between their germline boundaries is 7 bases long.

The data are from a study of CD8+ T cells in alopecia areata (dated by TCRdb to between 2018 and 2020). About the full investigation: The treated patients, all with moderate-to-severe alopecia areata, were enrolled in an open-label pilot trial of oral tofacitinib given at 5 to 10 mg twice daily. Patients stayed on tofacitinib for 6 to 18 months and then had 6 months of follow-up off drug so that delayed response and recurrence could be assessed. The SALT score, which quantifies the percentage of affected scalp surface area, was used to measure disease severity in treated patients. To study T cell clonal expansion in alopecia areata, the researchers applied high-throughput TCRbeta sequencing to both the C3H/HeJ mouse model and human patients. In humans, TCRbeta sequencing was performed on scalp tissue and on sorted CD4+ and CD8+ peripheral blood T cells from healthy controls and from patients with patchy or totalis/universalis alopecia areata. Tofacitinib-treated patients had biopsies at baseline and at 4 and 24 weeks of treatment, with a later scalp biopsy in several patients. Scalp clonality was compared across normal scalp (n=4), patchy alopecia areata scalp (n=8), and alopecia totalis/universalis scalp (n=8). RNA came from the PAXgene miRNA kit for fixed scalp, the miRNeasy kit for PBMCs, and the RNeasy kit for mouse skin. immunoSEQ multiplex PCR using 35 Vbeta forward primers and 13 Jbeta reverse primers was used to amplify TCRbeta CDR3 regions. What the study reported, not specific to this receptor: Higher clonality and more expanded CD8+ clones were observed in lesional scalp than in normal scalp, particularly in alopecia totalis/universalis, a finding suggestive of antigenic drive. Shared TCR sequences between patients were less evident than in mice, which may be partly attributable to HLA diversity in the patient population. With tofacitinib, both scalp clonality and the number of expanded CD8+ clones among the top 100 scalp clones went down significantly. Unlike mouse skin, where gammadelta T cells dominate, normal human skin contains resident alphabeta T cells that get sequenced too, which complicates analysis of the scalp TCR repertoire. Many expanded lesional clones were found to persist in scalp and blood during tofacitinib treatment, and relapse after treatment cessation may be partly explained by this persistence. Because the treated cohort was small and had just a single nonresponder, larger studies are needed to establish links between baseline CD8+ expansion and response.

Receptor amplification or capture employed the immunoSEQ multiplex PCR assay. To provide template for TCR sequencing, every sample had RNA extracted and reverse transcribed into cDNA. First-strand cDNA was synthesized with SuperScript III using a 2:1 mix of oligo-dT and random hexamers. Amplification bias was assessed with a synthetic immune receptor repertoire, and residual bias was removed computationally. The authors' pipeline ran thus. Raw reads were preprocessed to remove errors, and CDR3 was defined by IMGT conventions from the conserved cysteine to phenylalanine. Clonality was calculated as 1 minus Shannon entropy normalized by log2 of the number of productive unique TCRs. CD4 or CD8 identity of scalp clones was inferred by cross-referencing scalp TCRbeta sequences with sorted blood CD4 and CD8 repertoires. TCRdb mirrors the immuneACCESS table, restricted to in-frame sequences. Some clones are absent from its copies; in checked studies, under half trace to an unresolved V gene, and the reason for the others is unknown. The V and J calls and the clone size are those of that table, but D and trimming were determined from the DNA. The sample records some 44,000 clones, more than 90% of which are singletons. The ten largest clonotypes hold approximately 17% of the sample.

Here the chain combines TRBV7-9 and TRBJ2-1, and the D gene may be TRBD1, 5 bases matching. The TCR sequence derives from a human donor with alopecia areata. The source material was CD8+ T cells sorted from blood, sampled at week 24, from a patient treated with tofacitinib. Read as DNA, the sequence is TGTGCCAGCAGCCGGACACCCTACAATGAGCAGTTCTTC. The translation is CASSRTPYNEQFF.